These 27 T cell receptor beta chains share one sample of origin, sequenced in a study of neoadjuvant nivolumab and ipilimumab in lung cancer. Some clones are missing from TCRdb's copy, which holds only in-frame ones; the method was immunoSEQ multiplex PCR. The sample has some 9,700 clones; 77% are singletons. The material sequenced was tumor tissue, taken after neoadjuvant nivolumab, alone or with ipilimumab, at or shortly before surgery. These receptors were taken from an adult with non-small cell lung cancer. Some clones in this sample may be carry-over from other donors' samples.

The chain uses TRBV14 and TRBJ2-1; a weak D match, TRBD2 (6 bases). Trimming shortened V by 0 bases and J by 1 base, and 10 bases separated the two germline ends. The CDR3 is 16 residues long. CDR1 and CDR2 (germline): SGHDN, FVKESK. CDR3 sequence reads: CASSQDGRGSYNEQFF. As DNA, the CDR3 is TGTGCCAGCAGCCAAGATGGGCGGGGTTCCTACAATGAGCAGTTCTTC.

A single count supports this clone. The V and J genes are TRBV6-6 and TRBJ2-7, with 7 bases identical to TRBD1. Germline V gives CDR1 MNHNY, CDR2 SVGAGI (reference sequence). The CDR3 has 12 residues. J was trimmed by 5 bases and V by 5 bases; bases with no gene match: 3. The chain's CDR3 is CASSDREHEQYF. CDR3 in DNA: TGTGCCAGCAGTGACAGGGAACACGAGCAGTACTTC.

The chain employs TRBV4-2 and TRBJ2-1, with D tentatively TRBD1 (6 bases). CDR3 length equals 15 residues. Trimming took 4 bases from V and 5 from J, leaving 15 bases between them. Germline CDR1 and CDR2: LGHNA and YNFKEQ. For the CDR3, the DNA is TGTGCCAGCAGCCCTTCACACAGGACAGACAATGAGCAGTTCTTC. Amino acid sequence: CASSPSHRTDNEQFF.

The chain has TRBV18 and TRBJ1-1, with 12 bases matching TRBD1. V was pared by 3 bases and J by 0 bases, with 2 bases of the junction left unmatched. The germline gives CDR1 KGHSH, CDR2 LQKENI. The CDR3 is 16 amino acids. The CDR3 protein is CASSPGQGALNTEAFF. As DNA, the CDR3 is TGTGCCAGCTCACCGGGACAGGGGGCCCTGAACACTGAAGCTTTCTTT.

This clone came up once. The V and J genes are TRBV7-2 and TRBJ2-1, with unresolved D. CDR1 and CDR2 from the germline V gene are SGHTA and FQGNSA. The CDR3 length is 16 residues. The germline V and J ends were trimmed by 2 bases and 7 bases, with 18 bases remaining between them. CDR3 DNA: TGTGCCAGCAGCTTATATTCGTCGCGTATCGGGAATGAGCAGTTCTTC. This gives the protein CASSLYSSRIGNEQFF.

V is TRBV12-5 and J is TRBJ1-1, with D possibly being TRBD1 (6 bases). Trimming cost V 5 bases and J 0 bases, with 16 bases left between them. The CDR3 is made up of 16 amino acids. Germline V gene lookup returns CDR1 LGHNT and CDR2 FRNRAP. The CDR3 DNA is TGTGCTAGTGGTCAACGACAGGCCTCATTGAACACTGAAGCTTTCTTT. Its translation is CASGQRQASLNTEAFF. The full variable domain, with the rest looked up from reference TRBV12-5 and TRBJ1-1, is DARVTQTPRHKVTEMGQEVTMRCQPILGHNTVFWYRQTMMQGLELLAYFRNRAPLDDSGMPKDRFSAEMPDATLATLKIQPSEPRDSAVYFCASGQRQASLNTEAFFGQGTRLTVV.

This clone is medium-sized within its sample. The chain combines TRBV2 with TRBJ1-1; D might be TRBD1 (6 bases). The CDR3 spans 12 residues. Trimming took 6 bases from V and 5 from J, leaving 10 bases between them. Per germline, CDR1 SNHLY and CDR2 FYNNEI. CDR3 nucleotides: TGTGCCAGCAGGGACAGATTGACTGAAGCTTTCTTT. Its translation is CASRDRLTEAFF.

The table lists this clone with a few counts. The chain joins TRBV6-5 to TRBJ1-2; 9 nucleotides align to TRBD1. The V and J ends lost 6 bases and 8 bases, in that order; junction bases with no gene match: 4. Germline assignment: CDR1 MNHEY and CDR2 SVGAGI. The CDR3 extends over 12 amino acids. The CDR3 DNA is TGTGCCAGCAGCCGACAGGGGGGAGGCTACACCTTC. This codes for CASSRQGGGYTF.

The chain has TRBV4-1 and TRBJ1-5; the match to TRBD1 covers 9 bases. Germline loops: CDR1 MGHRA, CDR2 YSYEKL. V trimming: 4 bases; J trimming: 4 bases; junction bases outside the gene matches: 8. The CDR3 consists of 16 residues. The CDR3 DNA follows: TGCGCCAGCAGCCGTTCGTTGGACAGGGGTAATCAGCCCCAGCATTTT. Translation: CASSRSLDRGNQPQHF.

Judged by abundance, this clone is medium-sized. CDR3 DNA sequence: TGTGCCAGCAGTGGACGACTACAGGGAACTGAGCAGTTCTTC. This encodes CASSGRLQGTEQFF. This sequence joins TRBV25-1 and TRBJ2-1, with a weak D call TRBD1 (6 bases). V lost 4 bases and J lost 9, with 16 bases in between. The CDR3 is 14 residues long. From germline, CDR1 is MGHDK and CDR2 SYGVNS.

This chain connects TRBV29-1 to TRBJ2-7; 10 bases map to TRBD2. Germline CDR1 SQVTM, CDR2 ANQGSEA. V was pared by 7 bases and J by 4 bases, with 7 bases of the junction left unmatched. The CDR3 loop spans 13 amino acids. The CDR3 spells CSAQGLAMYEQYF. DNA of the CDR3: TGCAGCGCCCAGGGACTAGCGATGTACGAGCAGTACTTC.

J is TRBJ1-5 and V is TRBV5-4, with 7 bases fitting TRBD1. The germline V gene encodes CDR1 SGHNT and CDR2 YYREEE (reference sequence). The CDR3 sequence is 14 residues long. After removal of 1 base from V and 5 bases from J, the junction contained 3 bases not matched to a gene. CDR3 sequence (DNA): TGTGCCAGCAGCTTGTTAGGGGGCGATCAGCCCCAGCATTTT. Its protein is CASSLLGGDQPQHF. Drawing the rest from reference TRBV5-4 and TRBJ1-5, the complete variable domain is ETGVTQSPTHLIKTRGQQVTLRCSSQSGHNTVSWYQQALGQGPQFIFQYYREEENGRGNFPPRFSGLQFPNYSSELNVNALELDDSALYLCASSLLGGDQPQHFGDGTRLSIL.

The chain is built from TRBV7-9 and TRBJ1-6, with unresolved D. Trimming stripped 2 bases from V and 3 bases from J, with 5 bases between. Germline assignment: CDR1 SEHNR and CDR2 FQNEAQ (reference sequence). The CDR3 has 14 amino acids. The CDR3 DNA reads as TGTGCCAGCAGCTTAAACAGCTATAATTCACCCCTCCACTTT. As protein: CASSLNSYNSPLHF.

The V and J genes are TRBV27 and TRBJ2-5; perhaps TRBD1 as D (5 bases). Germline V gene data show CDR1 as MNHEY and CDR2 as SMNVEV (reference sequence). This CDR3 contains 15 residues. V gave up 4 bases and J gave up 7 bases, with 19 bases separating them. The CDR3 is CASSSAVDSHRTQYF. The CDR3 coding sequence is TGTGCCAGCAGTTCGGCCGTCGACAGCCACCGGACCCAGTACTTC.

The chain combines TRBV5-6 with TRBJ2-7; D may be TRBD1 or TRBD2 (5 bases each). CDR3 size: 16 residues. Between the trimmed V and J ends, which lost 4 bases and 10 bases, there was a span of 27 bases. Germline CDR1 SGHDT, CDR2 YYEEEE. The CDR3 reads CASSNLDRDVPYGQYF. The DNA of the CDR3 is TGTGCCAGCAGCAACCTAGACCGGGACGTCCCGTACGGCCAGTACTTC.

This clone is large in the sample. The rearrangement uses TRBV29-1 and TRBJ2-7, with 14 bases lining up with TRBD2. J was trimmed by 3 bases and V by 5 bases; bases with no gene match: 3. Germline V lookup: CDR1 SQVTM, CDR2 ANQGSEA. The CDR3 runs 14 residues. CDR3 loop: CSVYGTSGSYEQYF. Here the CDR3 DNA reads TGCAGCGTTTACGGGACTAGCGGGAGCTACGAGCAGTACTTC.

This chain joins TRBV6-4 and TRBJ2-1; no clear D. Germline V gene data show CDR1 as MRHNA and CDR2 as SNTAGT. The CDR3 sequence is 18 residues long. V dropped 4 bases and J dropped 6 bases, with 25 bases sitting between them. The CDR3 sequence is CASSAYPAGPGQGNEQFF. The DNA of the CDR3 is TGTGCCAGCAGTGCCTACCCGGCTGGGCCAGGTCAAGGCAATGAGCAGTTCTTC.

As concerns this clone: Other nucleotide sequences from this sample produce the same CDR3. The chain combines TRBV6-5 with TRBJ1-2; D is unresolved. This CDR3 has 13 amino acids. Trimming left V 5 bases short and J 1 base short, with 8 bases between. In germline, CDR1 is MNHEY, CDR2 SVGAGI. CDR3 sequence (DNA): TGTGCCAGCAGTCTCGACGGTAACTATGGCTACACCTTC. As protein: CASSLDGNYGYTF.

The V call is TRBV6-5, the J call TRBJ1-5; D is unclear. The V gene lost 0 bases and the J gene lost 6 bases, with 6 bases spanning the gap. Germline V gene lookup returns CDR1 MNHEY and CDR2 SVGAGI. The CDR3 is 13 amino acids. The CDR3 bases are TGTGCCAGCAGTTACTCTGCAAGTCAGCCCCAGCATTTT. This sequence encodes CASSYSASQPQHF.

J is TRBJ2-7 and V is TRBV6-1, with TRBD1 identical over 9 bases. V gave up 6 bases and J gave up 5 bases; unmatched junction bases: 5. The CDR3 runs to 13 residues. Per the germline V gene, CDR1 is MNHNS and CDR2 is SASEGT. This CDR3 is CASSWDRVNEQYF. CDR3 in DNA: TGTGCCAGCAGCTGGGACAGGGTCAACGAGCAGTACTTC.

The V and J genes are TRBV27 and TRBJ1-6, with TRBD1 as a possible D gene (5 bases). The CDR3 covers 16 residues. Trimming removed 4 bases at V and 7 bases at J, with 17 bases between. Germline V gives CDR1 MNHEY, CDR2 SMNVEV (reference sequence). CDR3 amino acids: CASSSGTLQKNSPLHF. CDR3 sequence (DNA): TGTGCCAGCAGTTCTGGGACCCTACAGAAGAATTCACCCCTCCACTTT.

V is TRBV9 and J is TRBJ1-1; TRBD1 agrees at 9 bases. The germline CDR1 and CDR2 sequences are SGDLS and YYNGEE. This CDR3 has 15 amino acids. Trimming cost V 0 bases and J 5 bases; bases outside gene matches: 5. The CDR3 loop reads CASSVATGGATEAFF. CDR3 in DNA: TGTGCCAGCAGCGTAGCTACAGGGGGCGCAACTGAAGCTTTCTTT.

This rearrangement joins TRBV6-6 to TRBJ1-1, with D possibly being TRBD1 (6 bases). V was trimmed by 7 bases and J by 2 bases, leaving 11 bases between them. This CDR3 has 13 amino acids. The germline V gene has CDR1 MNHNY and CDR2 SVGAGI (reference sequence). The CDR3 nucleotides are TGTGCCAGCACCCTAGGGGGTAACACTGAAGCTTTCTTT. Protein product: CASTLGGNTEAFF.

This clone was observed a handful of times. The rearrangement uses TRBV18 and TRBJ1-1; D not certain. The CDR3 has 15 amino acids. The germline gives CDR1 KGHSH, CDR2 LQKENI. V was clipped by 6 bases and J by 0 bases, with 14 bases between them. This chain's CDR3 is CASSPGREMNTEAFF. Here the CDR3 DNA reads TGTGCCAGCTCCCCTGGACGCGAGATGAACACTGAAGCTTTCTTT.

V is TRBV29-1 and J is TRBJ1-1, with D maybe TRBD1 (5 bases). The V gene lost 0 bases and the J gene lost 5 bases, with 10 bases spanning the gap. CDR3 size: 13 residues. Germline V CDR1 and CDR2: SQVTM, ANQGSEA. The CDR3 spells CSVEESQGTEAFF. CDR3 nucleotides: TGCAGCGTTGAAGAGTCCCAGGGAACTGAAGCTTTCTTT.

V and J are TRBV5-1 and TRBJ2-1; 11 bases are a match to TRBD2. The CDR3 loop spans 13 amino acids. Germline lookup yields CDR1 SGHRS and CDR2 YFSETQ. With 6 bases clipped from V and 5 bases from J, the junction kept 1 base outside the gene matches. The CDR3 DNA sequence: TGCGCCAGCAAACTAGCGGGGGACAATGAGCAGTTCTTC. Encoded protein: CASKLAGDNEQFF.

J is TRBJ1-5 and V is TRBV5-6; possibly TRBD1 for D (6 bases). There are 15 residues in the CDR3. V was trimmed by 1 base and J by 5 bases, leaving 13 bases between them. Germline loops: CDR1 SGHDT, CDR2 YYEEEE. The DNA for the CDR3 is TGTGCCAGCAGCTTGTGGGGGGCGCTGGATCAGCCCCAGCATTTT. It is translated as CASSLWGALDQPQHF.